One T cell receptor beta chain is described in this entry. Its antigen is not known. CDR1 and CDR2 from the germline V gene are LGHDT and YNNKEL (reference sequence). The CDR3 contains 17 residues. Trimming removed 2 bases from V and 1 base from J, with 17 bases in between. Primers used in a second PCR of about 6 to 11 cycles were a sample-barcoded 5' primer and a J-beta primer mix. TCRdb fed the 5' RACE reads into MiXCR, producing one record per CDR3 protein. Among about 680,000 distinct CDR3 sequences listed, about half were seen once. These data belong to a study of blood T cells in healthy people across ages. The study's findings and limits: Diversity estimated from one million T cells was considered an underestimate.

What was sequenced was blood. This sequence originates from a woman in her sixties or seventies in good health. The V and J genes are TRBV3-1 and TRBJ1-2; tentatively, D is TRBD1 (5 bases). The CDR3 DNA sequence: TGTGCCAGCAGCCAATCCTCGCTCCAGGGCAGTAACTATGGCTACACCTTC. Its translation is CASSQSSLQGSNYGYTF. The full variable domain, completed using reference TRBV3-1 and TRBJ1-2, is DTAVSQTPKYLVTQMGNDKSIKCEQNLGHDTMYWYKQDSKKFLKIMFSYNNKELIINETVPNRFSPKSPDKAHLNLHINSLELGDSAVYFCASSQSSLQGSNYGYTFGSGTRLTVV.